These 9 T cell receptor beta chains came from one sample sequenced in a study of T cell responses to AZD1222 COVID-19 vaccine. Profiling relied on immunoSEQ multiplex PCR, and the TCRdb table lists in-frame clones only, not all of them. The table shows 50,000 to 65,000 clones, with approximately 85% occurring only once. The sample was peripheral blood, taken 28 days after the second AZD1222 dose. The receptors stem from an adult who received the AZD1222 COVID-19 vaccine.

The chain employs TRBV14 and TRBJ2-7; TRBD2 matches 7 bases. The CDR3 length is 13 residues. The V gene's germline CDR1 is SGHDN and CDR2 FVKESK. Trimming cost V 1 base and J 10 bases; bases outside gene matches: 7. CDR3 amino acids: CASSQVAGANQYF. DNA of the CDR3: TGTGCCAGCAGCCAAGTGGCGGGAGCGAACCAGTACTTC.

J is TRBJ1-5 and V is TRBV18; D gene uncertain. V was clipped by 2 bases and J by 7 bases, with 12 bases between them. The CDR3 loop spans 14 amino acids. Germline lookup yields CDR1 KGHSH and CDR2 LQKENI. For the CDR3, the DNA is TGTGCCAGCTCACCATCGGAGAACTCGCAGCCCCAGCATTTT. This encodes CASSPSENSQPQHF. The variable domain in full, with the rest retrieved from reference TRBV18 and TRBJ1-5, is NAGVMQNPRHLVRRRGQEARLRCSPMKGHSHVYWYRQLPEEGLKFMVYLQKENIIDESGMPKERFSAEFPKEGPSILRIQQVVRGDSAAYFCASSPSENSQPQHFGDGTRLSIL.

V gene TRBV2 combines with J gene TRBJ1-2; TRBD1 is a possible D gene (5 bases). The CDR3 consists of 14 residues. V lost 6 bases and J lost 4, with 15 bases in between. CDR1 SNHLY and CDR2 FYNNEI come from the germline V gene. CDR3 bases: TGTGCCAGCAGGCCTACCGGGACCGTCTATGGCTACACCTTC. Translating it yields CASRPTGTVYGYTF.

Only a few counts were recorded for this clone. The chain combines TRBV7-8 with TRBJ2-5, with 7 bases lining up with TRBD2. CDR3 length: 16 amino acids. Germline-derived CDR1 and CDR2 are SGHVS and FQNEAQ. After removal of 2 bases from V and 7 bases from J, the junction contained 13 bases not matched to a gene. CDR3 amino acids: CASSLMKGRAGATQYF. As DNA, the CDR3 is TGTGCCAGCAGCTTAATGAAGGGGAGGGCGGGAGCGACCCAGTACTTC.

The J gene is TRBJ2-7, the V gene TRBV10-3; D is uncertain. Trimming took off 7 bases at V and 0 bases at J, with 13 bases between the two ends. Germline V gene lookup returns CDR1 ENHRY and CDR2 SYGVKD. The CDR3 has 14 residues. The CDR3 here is CAITPGRLSYEQYF. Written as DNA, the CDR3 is TGTGCCATCACTCCGGGCAGGCTCTCCTACGAGCAGTACTTC.

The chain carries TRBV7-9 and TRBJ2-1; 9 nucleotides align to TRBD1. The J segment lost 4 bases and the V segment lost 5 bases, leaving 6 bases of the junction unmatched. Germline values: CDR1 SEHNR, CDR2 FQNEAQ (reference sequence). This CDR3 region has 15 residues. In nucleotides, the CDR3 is TGTGCCAGCAGCGACCGGGACAGGGTATACAATGAGCAGTTCTTC. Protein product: CASSDRDRVYNEQFF.

In nucleotides, the CDR3 is TGTGCCAGCAGCTTAGCCGGGGCCGAGCAGTACTTC. This gives the protein CASSLAGAEQYF. The J gene is TRBJ2-7, the V gene TRBV7-2; D possibly uses TRBD1 or TRBD2 (5 bases each). CDR1 and CDR2 (germline): SGHTA, FQGNSA. V was clipped by 0 bases and J by 6 bases, with 6 bases between them. The CDR3 spans 12 residues.

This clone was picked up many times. CDR3 in amino acids: CAISSGGTDINGYTF. The CDR3 coding sequence is TGTGCCATCAGTTCGGGTGGGACGGATATTAATGGCTACACCTTC. V and J are TRBV10-3 and TRBJ1-2; D may be TRBD1 (5 bases). This CDR3 contains 15 residues. Looked up from germline, CDR1 is ENHRY and CDR2 is SYGVKD. Between the trimmed V and J ends, which lost 5 bases and 6 bases, there was a span of 19 bases.

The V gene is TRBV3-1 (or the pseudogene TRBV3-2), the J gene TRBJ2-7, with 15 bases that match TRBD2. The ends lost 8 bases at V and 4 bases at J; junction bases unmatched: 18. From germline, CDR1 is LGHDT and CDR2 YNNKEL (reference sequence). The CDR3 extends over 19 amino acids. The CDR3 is CASPHRTSGRVALGYEQYF. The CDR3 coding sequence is TGTGCCAGCCCACACAGGACTAGCGGGAGGGTCGCTTTGGGATACGAGCAGTACTTC.